This TCR beta chain was sequenced during a study of immune evolution from preneoplasia to lung adenocarcinoma. Patients had resection in Japan or China between about 2014 and 2017. Points on this clone: What it binds is unknown.

General study findings and limits: Top clone frequencies peaked in normal lung, apparently declining through invasive adenocarcinoma. Compared with EGFR-mutant or double wild-type lesions, KRAS-mutant nodules were more clonal. Later-stage lesions seemingly showed higher T cell density and diversity than normal lung.

Using immunoSEQ multiplex PCR, the repertoire was profiled, and TCRdb retains in-frame clones only, with some absent. The profile shows over 4,000 clones, nearly 90% of them singletons. The sequence was collected from a person between 50 and 60 years old with lung adenocarcinoma. Material for sequencing was FFPE invasive lung adenocarcinoma tissue.

The CDR3 DNA follows: TGTGCCAGCAGCCAAGCTTTCTCCGGGACTACTAGCCATGAGCAGTTCTTC. Its translation is CASSQAFSGTTSHEQFF. The V call is TRBV4-2, the J call TRBJ2-1; TRBD2 aligns across 7 bases. The ends lost 1 base at V and 8 bases at J; junction bases unmatched: 14. The CDR3 runs to 17 residues. CDR1 LGHNA and CDR2 YNFKEQ come from the germline V gene.